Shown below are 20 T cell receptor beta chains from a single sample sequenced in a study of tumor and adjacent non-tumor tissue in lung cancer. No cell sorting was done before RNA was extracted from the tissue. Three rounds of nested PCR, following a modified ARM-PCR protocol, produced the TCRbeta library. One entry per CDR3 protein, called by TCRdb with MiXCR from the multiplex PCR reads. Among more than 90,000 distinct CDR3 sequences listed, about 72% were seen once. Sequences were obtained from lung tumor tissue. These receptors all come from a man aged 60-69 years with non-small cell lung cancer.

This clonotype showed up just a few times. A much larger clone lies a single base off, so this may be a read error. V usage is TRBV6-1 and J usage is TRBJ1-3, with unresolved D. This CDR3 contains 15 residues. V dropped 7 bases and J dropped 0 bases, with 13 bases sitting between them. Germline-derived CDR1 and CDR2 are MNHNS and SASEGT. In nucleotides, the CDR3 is TGTGCCAGCAATGATCCGGGCCTCTCTGGAAACACCATATATTTT. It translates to CASNDPGLSGNTIYF.

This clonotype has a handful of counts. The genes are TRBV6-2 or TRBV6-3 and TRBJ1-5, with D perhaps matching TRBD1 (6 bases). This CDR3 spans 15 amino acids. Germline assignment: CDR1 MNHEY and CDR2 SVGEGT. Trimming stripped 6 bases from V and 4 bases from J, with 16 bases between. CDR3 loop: CASRRRVGGNQPQHF. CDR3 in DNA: TGTGCCAGCAGGCGTCGAGTAGGGGGTAATCAGCCCCAGCATTTT.

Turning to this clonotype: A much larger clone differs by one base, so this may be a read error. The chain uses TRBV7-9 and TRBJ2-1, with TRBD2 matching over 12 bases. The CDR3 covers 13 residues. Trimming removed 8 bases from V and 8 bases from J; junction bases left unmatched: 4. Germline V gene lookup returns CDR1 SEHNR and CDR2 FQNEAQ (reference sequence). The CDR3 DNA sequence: TGTGCCAGCCAGCGGACTAGCGGGGATGAGCAGTTCTTC. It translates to CASQRTSGDEQFF.

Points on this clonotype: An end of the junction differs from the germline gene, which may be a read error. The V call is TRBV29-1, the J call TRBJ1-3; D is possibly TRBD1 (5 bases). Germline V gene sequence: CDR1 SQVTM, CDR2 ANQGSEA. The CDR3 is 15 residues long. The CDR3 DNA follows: TGCAGCGTCACACTAAAGGGGAGATCCGGAACCACCATATATTTT. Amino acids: CSVTLKGRSGTTIYF.

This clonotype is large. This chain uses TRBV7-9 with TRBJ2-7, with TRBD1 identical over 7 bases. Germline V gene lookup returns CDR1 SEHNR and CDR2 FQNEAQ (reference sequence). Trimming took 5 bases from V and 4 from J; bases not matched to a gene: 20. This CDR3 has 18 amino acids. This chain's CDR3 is CASSQGGTDRLPFYEQYF. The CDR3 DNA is TGTGCCAGCAGCCAAGGCGGCACGGACAGGCTACCATTTTACGAGCAGTACTTC.

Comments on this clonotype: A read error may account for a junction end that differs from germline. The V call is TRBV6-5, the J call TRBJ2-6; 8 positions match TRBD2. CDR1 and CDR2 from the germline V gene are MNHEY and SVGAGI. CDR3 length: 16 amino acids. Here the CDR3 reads CARSYSGGSVANVLTF. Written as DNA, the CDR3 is TGTGCCAGGAGTTACTCGGGAGGGTCTGTGGCCAACGTCCTGACTTTC.

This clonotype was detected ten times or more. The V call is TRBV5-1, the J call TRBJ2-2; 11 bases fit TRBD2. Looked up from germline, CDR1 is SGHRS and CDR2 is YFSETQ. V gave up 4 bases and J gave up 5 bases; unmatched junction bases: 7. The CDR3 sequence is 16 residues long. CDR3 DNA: TGCGCCAGCAGCCAATGGACTAGCGGGCTGACCGGGGAGCTGTTTTTT. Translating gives CASSQWTSGLTGELFF.

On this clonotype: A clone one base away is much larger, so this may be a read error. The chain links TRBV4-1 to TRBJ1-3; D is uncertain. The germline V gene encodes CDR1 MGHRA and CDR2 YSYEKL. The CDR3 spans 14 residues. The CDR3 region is CASSQQSSGNAIYF. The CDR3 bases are TGCGCCAGCAGCCAACAGAGCTCTGGAAACGCCATATATTTT.

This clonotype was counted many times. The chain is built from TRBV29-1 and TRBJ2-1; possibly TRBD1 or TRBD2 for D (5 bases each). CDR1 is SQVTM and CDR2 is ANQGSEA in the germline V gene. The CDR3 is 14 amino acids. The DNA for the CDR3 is TGCTGCTACCGGGGCACCACTCCGGGCAATGAGCAGTTCTTC. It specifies CCYRGTTPGNEQFF.

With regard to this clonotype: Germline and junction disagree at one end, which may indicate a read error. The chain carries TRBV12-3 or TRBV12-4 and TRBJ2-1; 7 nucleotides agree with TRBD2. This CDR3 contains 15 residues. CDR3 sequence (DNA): TGTACCAGCAGCGCTCTCCGGACTAGTGGGGGACCCCAGTTCTTC. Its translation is CTSSALRTSGGPQFF.

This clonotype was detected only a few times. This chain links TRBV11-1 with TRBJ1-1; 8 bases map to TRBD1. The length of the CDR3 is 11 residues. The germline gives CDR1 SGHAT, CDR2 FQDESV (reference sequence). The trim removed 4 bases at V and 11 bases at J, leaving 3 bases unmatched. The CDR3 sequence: CASSSRGPAFF. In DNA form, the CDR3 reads TGTGCCAGCAGCTCCAGGGGGCCTGCTTTCTTT. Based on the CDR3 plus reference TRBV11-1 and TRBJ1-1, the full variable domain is EAEVAQSPRYKITEKSQAVAFWCDPISGHATLYWYRQILGQGPELLVQFQDESVVDDSQLPKDRFSAERLKGVDSTLKIQPAELGDSAMYLCASSSRGPAFFGQGTRLTVV.

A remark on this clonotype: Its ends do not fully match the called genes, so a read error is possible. The CDR3 bases are TGTGCCAACAGCGTGTCCGGGACTAGCGGGAGGGGTCCCGAGCAGTTCTTC. This codes for CANSVSGTSGRGPEQFF. The gene calls are TRBV4-2 and TRBJ2-1; 16 nucleotides agree with TRBD2. The CDR3 sequence is 17 residues long. Germline values: CDR1 LGHNA, CDR2 YNFKEQ.

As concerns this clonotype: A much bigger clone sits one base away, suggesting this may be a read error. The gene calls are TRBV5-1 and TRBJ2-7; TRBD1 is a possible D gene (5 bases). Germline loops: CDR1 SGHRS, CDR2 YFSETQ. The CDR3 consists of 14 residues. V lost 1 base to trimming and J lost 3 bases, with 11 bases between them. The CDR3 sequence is CASSLTDRSYEQYF. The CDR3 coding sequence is TGCGCCAGCAGCTTGACAGACAGAAGCTACGAGCAGTACTTC.

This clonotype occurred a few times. The CDR3 loop reads CASRFGGQVWSPLHF. The CDR3 nucleotides read TGTGCCAGTAGATTTGGGGGACAGGTTTGGTCACCCCTCCACTTT. This chain joins TRBV6-5 and TRBJ1-6; TRBD1 aligns across 8 bases. Germline V gene lookup returns CDR1 MNHEY and CDR2 SVGAGI. J was trimmed by 10 bases and V by 9 bases; bases with no gene match: 14. CDR3 length: 15 amino acids.

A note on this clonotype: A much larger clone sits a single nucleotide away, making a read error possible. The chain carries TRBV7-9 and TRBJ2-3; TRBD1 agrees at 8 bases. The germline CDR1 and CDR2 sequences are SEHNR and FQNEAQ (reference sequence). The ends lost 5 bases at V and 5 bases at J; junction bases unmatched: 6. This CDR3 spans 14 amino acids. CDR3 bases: TGTGCCAGCAGCCCGGACAGGGACATAGATACGCAGTATTTT. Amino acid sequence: CASSPDRDIDTQYF. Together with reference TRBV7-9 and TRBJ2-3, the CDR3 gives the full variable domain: DTGVSQNPRHKITKRGQNVTFRCDPISEHNRLYWYRQTLGQGPEFLTYFQNEAQLEKSRLLSDRFSAERPKGSFSTLEIQRTEQGDSAMYLCASSPDRDIDTQYFGPGTRLTVL.

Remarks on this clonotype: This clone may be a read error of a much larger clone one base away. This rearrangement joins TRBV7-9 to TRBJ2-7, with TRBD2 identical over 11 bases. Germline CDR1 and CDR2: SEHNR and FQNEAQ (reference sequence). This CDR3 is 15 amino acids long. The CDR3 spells CARSSLAGGQGEQYF. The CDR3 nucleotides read TGTGCCAGGAGCTCCTTAGCGGGAGGGCAGGGCGAGCAGTACTTC.

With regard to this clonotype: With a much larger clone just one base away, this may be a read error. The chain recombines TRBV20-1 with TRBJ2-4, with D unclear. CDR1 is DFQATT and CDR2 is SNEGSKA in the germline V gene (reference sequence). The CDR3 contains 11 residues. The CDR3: CGAVAKNIQYF. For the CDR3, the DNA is TGCGGTGCGGTAGCCAAAAACATTCAGTACTTC.

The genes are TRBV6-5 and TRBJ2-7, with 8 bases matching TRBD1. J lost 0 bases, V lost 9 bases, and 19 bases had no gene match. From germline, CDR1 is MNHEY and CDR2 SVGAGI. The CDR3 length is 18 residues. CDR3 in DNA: TGTGCCAGTAGCCAAAGGACAGGGTCGGGATCCCGCTCCTACGAGCAGTACTTC. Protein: CASSQRTGSGSRSYEQYF.

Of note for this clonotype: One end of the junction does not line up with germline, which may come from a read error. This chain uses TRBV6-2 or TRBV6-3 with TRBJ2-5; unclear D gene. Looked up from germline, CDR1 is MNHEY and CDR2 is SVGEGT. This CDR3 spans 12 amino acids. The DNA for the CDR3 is TGTGGCAGCAGTTCCCAACTTAAGACCCAGTACTTC. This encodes CGSSSQLKTQYF.

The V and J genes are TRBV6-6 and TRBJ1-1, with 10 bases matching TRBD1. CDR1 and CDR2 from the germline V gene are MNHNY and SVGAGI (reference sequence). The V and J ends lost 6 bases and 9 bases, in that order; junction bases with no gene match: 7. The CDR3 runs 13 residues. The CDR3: CASSGQGEGQAFF. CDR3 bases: TGTGCCAGCAGCGGACAGGGGGAAGGACAAGCTTTCTTT.